The 30 T cell receptor beta chains presented below share a single source sample, sequenced in a study of blood T cell repertoires in COVID-19. This table comes from immunoSEQ multiplex PCR, and its TCRdb copy is limited to in-frame clones, with some not included. The table lists roughly 40,000 clones, 80% to 90% of them singletons, with over 8% in the top ten. The specimen sequenced was peripheral blood. These receptors originate from a man aged 25 to 45 with active or convalescent COVID-19.

This clone was seen once. Compared with germline, one end of the junction differs, possibly owing to a read error. J is TRBJ2-5 and V is TRBV7-6; no definite D call. Germline V gene sequence: CDR1 SGHVS, CDR2 FNYEAQ. The CDR3 consists of 13 residues. In DNA form, the CDR3 reads TGTGCCAACAGCTTAGTCCTGCAAGAGACCCAGTACTTC. Its translation is CANSLVLQETQYF.

This chain connects TRBV6-6 to TRBJ1-6; TRBD1 matches at 8 bases. Germline V lookup: CDR1 MNHNY, CDR2 SVGAGI (reference sequence). Trimming removed 5 bases from V and 3 bases from J; junction bases left unmatched: 6. This CDR3 spans 16 amino acids. The CDR3 DNA is TGTGCCAGCAGTCCGGACAGGGACTTCTATAATTCACCCCTCCACTTT. Its translation: CASSPDRDFYNSPLHF.

The rearrangement joins TRBV2 to TRBJ1-2; a possible D gene is TRBD1 (6 bases). Germline-derived CDR1 and CDR2 are SNHLY and FYNNEI. The ends were cut back, 5 bases at V and 4 bases at J, with 11 bases in the middle. This CDR3 is built from 13 residues. The CDR3 nucleotides are TGTGCCAGCAGTCGACAGGAGATCTATGGCTACACCTTC. The encoded protein is CASSRQEIYGYTF.

V and J are TRBV6-5 and TRBJ2-7; D perhaps matches TRBD2 (5 bases). V was cut by 2 bases and J by 2 bases, with 13 bases left in between. This CDR3 has 15 amino acids. Germline CDR1 is MNHEY and CDR2 is SVGAGI. This CDR3 is CASSYKAGQPYEQYV. CDR3 coding DNA: TGTGCCAGCAGTTACAAGGCGGGCCAACCCTACGAGCAGTACGTC.

The V gene is TRBV5-8, the J gene TRBJ1-2, with unresolved D. The germline V gene encodes CDR1 SGHTS and CDR2 YDEGEE. The V gene lost 2 bases and the J gene lost 10 bases, with 21 bases spanning the gap. This CDR3 contains 15 residues. This CDR3 reads CASSFARNPYKDYTF. The CDR3 DNA follows: TGTGCCAGCAGCTTTGCCAGGAACCCCTATAAGGACTACACCTTC.

V and J are TRBV5-1 and TRBJ2-7; possible D gene TRBD2, 6 bases. Per the germline V gene, CDR1 is SGHRS and CDR2 is YFSETQ. The CDR3 sequence is 17 residues long. Trimming took off 0 bases at V and 6 bases at J, with 22 bases between the two ends. The CDR3: CASSLVPEEGFGGEQYF. In nucleotides, the CDR3 is TGCGCCAGCAGCTTGGTTCCGGAGGAGGGGTTTGGAGGCGAGCAGTACTTC.

The chain uses TRBV28 and TRBJ1-1; D gene unclear. In germline, CDR1 is MDHEN, CDR2 SYDVKM. There are 15 residues in the CDR3. Trimming took 3 bases from V and 1 from J, leaving 12 bases between them. CDR3 region: CASSFTGRQNTEAFF. The CDR3 region has the DNA TGTGCCAGCAGTTTTACCGGGAGACAGAACACTGAAGCTTTCTTT.

This rearrangement joins TRBV7-9 to TRBJ2-1; 8 bases map to TRBD2. The V segment lost 2 bases and the J segment 9 bases; nucleotides outside the gene matches: 9. The germline V gene encodes CDR1 SEHNR and CDR2 FQNEAQ (reference sequence). This CDR3 is built from 15 residues. The CDR3 reads CASSLSGSQAVEQFF. CDR3 coding DNA: TGTGCCAGCAGCTTAAGCGGGAGCCAGGCAGTTGAGCAGTTCTTC.

The sample holds a few counts of this clone. The chain combines TRBV6-1 with TRBJ1-6, with D perhaps matching TRBD1 (6 bases). V shed 1 base and J shed 3 bases, with 13 bases lying between them. Per germline, CDR1 MNHNS and CDR2 SASEGT. CDR3 size: 17 residues. DNA for the CDR3: TGTGCCAGCAGTGAAGTTGACAGGTTTTACTATAATTCACCCCTCCACTTT. It specifies CASSEVDRFYYNSPLHF.

This clone was found a few times. The chain joins TRBV6-6 to TRBJ2-1, with 9 bases that match TRBD1. The CDR3 has 16 residues. Germline CDR1 is MNHNY and CDR2 is SVGAGI (reference sequence). J was trimmed by 5 bases and V by 6 bases; bases with no gene match: 11. This CDR3 is CASSYPSGTGNNEQFF. As DNA, the CDR3 is TGTGCCAGCAGCTACCCCTCCGGGACAGGGAACAATGAGCAGTTCTTC.

V usage is TRBV5-5 and J usage is TRBJ2-2; D possibly corresponds to TRBD1 (6 bases). With 4 bases removed from V and 4 bases from J, the gap between germline ends came to 14 bases. Germline V gene lookup returns CDR1 SGHKS and CDR2 YYEKEE (reference sequence). This CDR3 comprises 15 residues. CDR3 loop: CASSNRDTSTGELFF. In DNA, the CDR3 is TGTGCCAGCAGCAACCGGGACACTTCCACCGGGGAGCTGTTTTTT.

This clone was recorded once. J is TRBJ1-2 and V is TRBV7-2; no firm D call. The germline V and J ends were trimmed by 2 bases and 4 bases, with 8 bases remaining between them. Germline CDR1 reads SGHTA; CDR2 reads FQGNSA. The CDR3 sequence is 13 residues long. This CDR3 is CASSLSSSYGYTF. The CDR3 nucleotides read TGTGCCAGCAGCTTAAGCTCCTCCTATGGCTACACCTTC.

The chain is built from TRBV7-2 and TRBJ2-4; 9 positions match TRBD1. Germline CDR1 reads SGHTA; CDR2 reads FQGNSA. The CDR3 contains 17 residues. The trim removed 2 bases at V and 0 bases at J, leaving 5 bases unmatched. CDR3 residues: CASSLTGQGLAKNIQYF. The CDR3 DNA is TGTGCCAGCAGCTTAACGGGACAGGGTCTAGCCAAAAACATTCAGTACTTC.

This sequence joins TRBV6-2 or TRBV6-3 and TRBJ2-7; 8 positions agree with TRBD1. The length of the CDR3 is 14 residues. Trimming at V came to 5 bases and at J to 2 bases, leaving 5 bases not matched to a gene. The germline gives CDR1 MNHEY, CDR2 SVGEGT. In DNA, the CDR3 is TGTGCCAGCAGTAGAGACAGGGGCACCTACGAGCAGTACGTC. This sequence encodes CASSRDRGTYEQYV.

The chain is built from TRBV2 and TRBJ1-1; weak D call: TRBD1 (5 bases). The CDR3 is 14 residues long. Germline values: CDR1 SNHLY, CDR2 FYNNEI. The germline V and J ends were trimmed by 4 bases and 0 bases, with 9 bases remaining between them. The CDR3 nucleotides read TGTGCCAGCAGTGGACAGAGAATGAACACTGAAGCTTTCTTT. Translation: CASSGQRMNTEAFF.

This clone has only one observation. This sequence joins TRBV2 and TRBJ1-2, with TRBD1 identical over 8 bases. Per the germline V gene, CDR1 is SNHLY and CDR2 is FYNNEI. CDR3 length: 13 residues. V was clipped by 6 bases and J by 3 bases; unmatched bases: 3. The CDR3 is CASRPQGDYGYTF. The CDR3 coding sequence is TGTGCCAGCAGGCCACAGGGGGACTATGGCTACACCTTC.

The chain carries TRBV6-5 and TRBJ1-6; maybe TRBD1 (5 bases). CDR3 length: 15 amino acids. V lost 3 bases to trimming and J lost 7 bases, with 13 bases between them. Germline V gene data show CDR1 as MNHEY and CDR2 as SVGAGI. The CDR3: CASSYQGIRNSPLHF. CDR3 nucleotide sequence: TGTGCCAGCAGTTATCAGGGAATTCGGAATTCACCCCTCCACTTT.

The chain is built from TRBV7-2 and TRBJ1-1; 7 positions agree with TRBD1. J was trimmed by 4 bases and V by 4 bases; bases with no gene match: 6. The CDR3 runs to 14 residues. From germline, CDR1 is SGHTA and CDR2 FQGNSA. CDR3 coding DNA: TGTGCCAGCAGCTACCCTAGACAGGGCACTGAAGCTTTCTTT. Translating it yields CASSYPRQGTEAFF.

The chain uses TRBV13 and TRBJ2-7; 7 bases line up with TRBD2. There are 15 residues in the CDR3. The V gene's germline CDR1 is PRHDT and CDR2 FYEKMQ (reference sequence). V was pared by 0 bases and J by 4 bases, with 6 bases of the junction left unmatched. CDR3 sequence (DNA): TGTGCCAGCAGCTTAGGGGCGGGAGTGGTTTACGAGCAGTACGTC. This translates into CASSLGAGVVYEQYV.

This chain joins TRBV24-1 and TRBJ2-5; the D is unclear. Germline loops: CDR1 KGHDR, CDR2 SFDVKD. This CDR3 comprises 15 residues. V gave up 4 bases and J gave up 4 bases, with 15 bases separating them. This CDR3 is CATSDHTAGRETQYF. The CDR3 bases are TGTGCCACCAGTGACCATACAGCAGGAAGAGAGACCCAGTACTTC.

The rearrangement links TRBV13 to TRBJ2-7, with D possibly TRBD2 on 6 matching bases. CDR1 PRHDT and CDR2 FYEKMQ come from the germline V gene (reference sequence). Trimming stripped 5 bases from V and 1 base from J, with 9 bases between. The CDR3 has 13 residues. CDR3 nucleotides: TGTGCCAGCAGCCGGGACTTGTCCTACGAGCAGTACTTC. It codes for CASSRDLSYEQYF.

The V gene is TRBV19, the J gene TRBJ1-1; the D is unclear. V was pared by 7 bases and J by 6 bases, with 15 bases between. Germline CDR1 is LNHDA and CDR2 is SQIVND (reference sequence). There are 13 residues in the CDR3. CDR3 DNA sequence: TGTGCCAGTAACTCGGAGTTTCGGGCTGAAGCTTTCTTT. Translating gives CASNSEFRAEAFF.

This sequence joins TRBV11-3 and TRBJ2-1; 8 bases are shared with TRBD1. Germline trimming cut 5 bases from V and 6 bases from J; bases unmatched to any gene: 12. From germline, CDR1 is SGHNT and CDR2 YENEEA. The CDR3 length is 16 residues. CDR3 sequence (DNA): TGTGCCAGCAGCACTCGGACAGGGTTCGGGGCCAATGAGCAGTTCTTC. Translating it yields CASSTRTGFGANEQFF.

This clone was counted only a few times. V gene TRBV11-2 combines with J gene TRBJ1-6, with D uncertain. Looked up from germline, CDR1 is SGHAT and CDR2 is FQNNGV. CDR3 length: 12 residues. V dropped 0 bases and J dropped 9 bases, with 3 bases sitting between them. CDR3 protein: CASSLDLSPLHF. The CDR3 coding sequence is TGTGCCAGCAGCTTAGACCTTTCACCCCTCCACTTT.

The chain links TRBV6-5 to TRBJ1-6; D is ambiguous. The length of the CDR3 is 15 residues. CDR1 MNHEY and CDR2 SVGAGI come from the germline V gene. The V end was cut by 6 bases, the J end by 0 bases, with 9 bases between. The CDR3 coding sequence is TGTGCCAGCAGATCGAGGAGCTCCTATAATTCACCCCTCCACTTT. This codes for CASRSRSSYNSPLHF.

The chain employs TRBV15 and TRBJ1-4, with a weak D call TRBD1 (6 bases). This CDR3 contains 15 residues. Between the trimmed V and J ends, which lost 1 base and 8 bases, there was a span of 14 bases. CDR1 LNHNV and CDR2 YYDKDF come from the germline V gene (reference sequence). The CDR3: CATSRVRGSGEKLFF. The CDR3 nucleotides are TGTGCCACCAGCAGAGTCAGGGGCTCGGGGGAAAAACTGTTTTTT.

The chain recombines TRBV10-3 with TRBJ2-1, with 11 bases aligning to TRBD2. V lost 9 bases to trimming and J lost 10 bases; unmatched junction nucleotides: 5. CDR3 length equals 12 residues. Germline-derived CDR1 and CDR2 are ENHRY and SYGVKD. CDR3 in DNA: TGTGCCATTAGCGGGGGGGCCGGGGAGCAGTTCTTC. This gives the protein CAISGGAGEQFF.

A single count supports this clone. The gene calls are TRBV2 and TRBJ1-5; possible D gene TRBD1, 6 bases. CDR3 length equals 12 residues. V shed 6 bases and J shed 6 bases, with 9 bases lying between them. CDR1 SNHLY and CDR2 FYNNEI come from the germline V gene. The CDR3 region has the DNA TGTGCCAGCAGGGGACAACTTCAGCCCCAGCATTTT. Its protein is CASRGQLQPQHF.

The gene calls are TRBV30 and TRBJ1-2, with D uncertain. Trimming pared 2 bases from V and 0 bases from J, leaving 7 bases between. This CDR3 has 13 amino acids. Per the germline V gene, CDR1 is GTSNPN and CDR2 is SVGIG (reference sequence). CDR3 sequence (DNA): TGTGCCTGGAGTCTCCCCCCTAACTATGGCTACACCTTC. Protein sequence: CAWSLPPNYGYTF.

The chain is built from TRBV11-2 and TRBJ1-6; D gene unclear. This CDR3 region has 16 residues. V was pared by 2 bases and J by 0 bases, with 8 bases between. Per the germline V gene, CDR1 is SGHAT and CDR2 is FQNNGV. The CDR3 sequence is CASSLKPSSYNSPLHF. The CDR3 nucleotides are TGTGCCAGCAGCTTAAAACCGAGCTCCTATAATTCACCCCTCCACTTT.